A single sample is the source of the 22 T cell receptor beta chains below, sequenced in a study of cytomegalovirus exposure and HLA in healthy donors. This PCR relied on a set of 60 Vbeta primers and 13 Jbeta primers. Repertoires were generated with immunoSEQ multiplex PCR, while TCRdb's copy carries only in-frame clones and drops some. Of fewer than 250,000 clones listed, 79% are singletons. Sample: PBMCs. The source of these receptors is a woman aged 18-29 years in good health and CMV-seronegative.

This rearrangement joins TRBV5-1 to TRBJ2-7; D is unclear. CDR1 is SGHRS, CDR2 YFSETQ, per germline. The germline V and J ends were trimmed by 4 bases and 5 bases, with 16 bases remaining between them. This CDR3 region has 14 residues. The CDR3, as DNA: TGCGCCAGCAGCCCCTCCTACGTGGGCGACGAGCAGTACTTC. This translates into CASSPSYVGDEQYF.

This rearrangement joins TRBV20-1 to TRBJ2-7; D is perhaps TRBD2 (5 bases). Germline CDR1 is DFQATT and CDR2 is SNEGSKA (reference sequence). V was shortened by 6 bases and J by 7 bases, with 13 bases between the two germline ends. The CDR3 extends over 11 amino acids. DNA of the CDR3: TGCAGTGCAAACACGCGGGTGGAGCAGTACTTC. It specifies CSANTRVEQYF.

The V call is TRBV18, the J call TRBJ2-7, with 9 bases lining up with TRBD2. Germline CDR1 is KGHSH and CDR2 is LQKENI. V shed 0 bases and J 2 bases; nucleotides not matched to a gene: 2. The CDR3 length is 15 residues. The CDR3 DNA follows: TGTGCCAGCTCACCACCGGCGGGGGGGCCCTACGAGCAGTACTTC. Translating it yields CASSPPAGGPYEQYF.

The chain employs TRBV28 and TRBJ1-3; D is undetermined. V lost 7 bases and J lost 0, with 13 bases in between. Germline lookup yields CDR1 MDHEN and CDR2 SYDVKM. The CDR3 totals 15 residues. The chain's CDR3 is CASTGPPNSGNTIYF. The DNA for the CDR3 is TGTGCCAGCACTGGGCCGCCCAACTCTGGAAACACCATATATTTT.

The chain combines TRBV28 with TRBJ2-7, with 13 bases fitting TRBD2. Germline trimming cut 3 bases from V and 3 bases from J; bases unmatched to any gene: 5. CDR3 length: 16 residues. The V gene's germline CDR1 is MDHEN and CDR2 SYDVKM. CDR3 bases: TGTGCCAGCAGTTTTAGGACTAGCGGGGGAAGCTACGAGCAGTACTTC. It is translated as CASSFRTSGGSYEQYF.

V usage is TRBV7-3 and J usage is TRBJ1-1; D perhaps matches TRBD1 (5 bases). The length of the CDR3 is 18 residues. Germline lookup yields CDR1 SGHTA and CDR2 FQGTGA. Trimming removed 2 bases at V and 4 bases at J, with 23 bases between. Here the CDR3 reads CASSLQRGSRADVTEAFF. The CDR3 coding sequence is TGTGCCAGCAGCTTACAGCGGGGGAGCCGGGCGGATGTCACTGAAGCTTTCTTT.

The V and J genes are TRBV6-5 and TRBJ1-1; unclear D gene. The CDR3 loop spans 12 amino acids. Trimming cost V 4 bases and J 7 bases, with 10 bases left between them. Germline loops: CDR1 MNHEY, CDR2 SVGAGI. The CDR3 spells CASSSITGEAFF. The CDR3 DNA is TGTGCCAGCAGTTCAATAACGGGTGAAGCTTTCTTT.

V is TRBV5-1 and J is TRBJ2-7; a possible D gene is TRBD1 (6 bases). The CDR3 length is 14 residues. Germline lookup yields CDR1 SGHRS and CDR2 YFSETQ. V gave up 3 bases and J gave up 2 bases, with 12 bases separating them. CDR3 DNA: TGCGCCAGCAGCTCCCCCGGGACAACCTACGAGCAGTACTTC. Its translation is CASSSPGTTYEQYF.

This chain connects TRBV7-2 to TRBJ2-1, with 7 bases fitting TRBD1. The CDR3 length is 15 residues. V lost 5 bases, J lost 5 bases, and 9 bases stayed unmatched. Germline assignment: CDR1 SGHTA and CDR2 FQGNSA. This CDR3 is CASSHRGWGNNEQFF. The DNA of the CDR3 is TGTGCCAGCAGCCACAGGGGATGGGGTAACAATGAGCAGTTCTTC.

CDR3 protein: CASSLTQGNYGYTF. CDR3 bases: TGTGCCAGCAGTTTAACACAGGGGAACTATGGCTACACCTTC. V and J are TRBV27 and TRBJ1-2, with 7 bases fitting TRBD1. The germline gives CDR1 MNHEY, CDR2 SMNVEV (reference sequence). V lost 2 bases and J lost 2; bases outside the gene matches: 2. CDR3 length equals 14 residues.

The chain recombines TRBV4-1 with TRBJ2-7, with D unclear. The CDR3 has 15 amino acids. V shed 1 base and J shed 2 bases, with 12 bases lying between them. Per germline, CDR1 MGHRA and CDR2 YSYEKL. CDR3 nucleotides: TGCGCCAGCAGCCAAGTCGGGTCCCCTACCTACGAGCAGTACTTC. It yields the protein CASSQVGSPTYEQYF.

The gene calls are TRBV30 and TRBJ2-1; 10 bases map to TRBD2. Germline assignment: CDR1 GTSNPN and CDR2 SVGIG (reference sequence). There are 14 residues in the CDR3. Trimming cost V 0 bases and J 9 bases; bases outside gene matches: 5. The DNA for the CDR3 is TGTGCCTGGAGTGTGGGTTCTAGCGGGAGTGAGCAGTTCTTC. Translated: CAWSVGSSGSEQFF.

V gene TRBV27 combines with J gene TRBJ1-2; 11 nucleotides agree with TRBD1. This CDR3 has 15 residues. The V gene end was trimmed by 5 bases and the J gene end by 1 base; junction bases not matched to a gene: 3. The germline CDR1 and CDR2 sequences are MNHEY and SMNVEV (reference sequence). CDR3 in amino acids: CASSPGQGGNYGYTF. CDR3 nucleotides: TGTGCCAGCAGTCCGGGACAGGGGGGTAACTATGGCTACACCTTC.

This clone has more than one count but fewer than ten. This chain links TRBV28 with TRBJ2-7; 10 nucleotides line up with TRBD1. The CDR3 consists of 15 residues. With V trimmed by 6 bases and J by 6 bases, 11 bases remained unmatched. Germline V gene data show CDR1 as MDHEN and CDR2 as SYDVKM. CDR3 amino acids: CASSTGTGAPREQYF. The CDR3 region has the DNA TGTGCCAGCAGCACCGGGACAGGGGCTCCCCGCGAGCAGTACTTC.

The genes are TRBV6-5 and TRBJ2-7; TRBD2 might be the D (5 bases). Germline CDR1 MNHEY, CDR2 SVGAGI. There are 12 residues in the CDR3. The V end was cut by 0 bases, the J end by 6 bases, with 6 bases between. CDR3 sequence reads: CASSYSGGEQYF. The CDR3 bases are TGTGCCAGCAGTTACTCAGGAGGCGAGCAGTACTTC.

This clone has more than one count but fewer than ten. The chain carries TRBV5-1 and TRBJ2-1; 10 nucleotides match TRBD2. There are 17 residues in the CDR3. Germline loops: CDR1 SGHRS, CDR2 YFSETQ. V dropped 4 bases and J dropped 3; count of bases not matched to a gene: 10. The CDR3 spells CASSIGWLAGDYNEQFF. DNA for the CDR3: TGCGCCAGCAGCATTGGATGGCTAGCGGGAGACTACAATGAGCAGTTCTTC. The whole variable domain, filled in from reference TRBV5-1 and TRBJ2-1, reads KAGVTQTPRYLIKTRGQQVTLSCSPISGHRSVSWYQQTPGQGLQFLFEYFSETQRNKGNFPGRFSGRQFSNSRSEMNVSTLELGDSALYLCASSIGWLAGDYNEQFFGPGTRLTVL.

The chain joins TRBV4-1 to TRBJ1-2; TRBD1 aligns across 12 bases. This CDR3 is built from 16 residues. J lost 4 bases, V lost 4 bases, and 7 bases had no gene match. The V gene's germline CDR1 is MGHRA and CDR2 YSYEKL. DNA for the CDR3: TGCGCCAGCAGCCTTTCCGGGACAGGGGGCAGCTATGGCTACACCTTC. Protein: CASSLSGTGGSYGYTF.

This clone has a handful of counts. The genes are TRBV14 and TRBJ1-6, with 8 bases identical to TRBD1. CDR1 SGHDN and CDR2 FVKESK come from the germline V gene. With 1 base clipped from V and 4 bases from J, the junction kept 0 bases outside the gene matches. The CDR3 spans 15 residues. For the CDR3, the DNA is TGTGCCAGCAGCCAAGGGACAGGGTATAATTCACCCCTCCACTTT. Translating gives CASSQGTGYNSPLHF.

This clone was seen only once. This rearrangement joins TRBV19 to TRBJ2-1; maybe TRBD1 (5 bases). CDR1 is LNHDA and CDR2 is SQIVND in the germline V gene (reference sequence). The V end lost 0 bases, the J end lost 0 bases, and 12 bases lay between the germline ends. The CDR3 sequence is 17 residues long. CDR3 loop: CASSIDPTASSYNEQFF. For the CDR3, the DNA is TGTGCCAGTAGTATAGATCCGACAGCGAGCTCCTACAATGAGCAGTTCTTC.

The rearrangement uses TRBV5-1 and TRBJ1-2; weak D call: TRBD1 (6 bases). Between the trimmed V and J ends, which lost 0 bases and 2 bases, there was a span of 11 bases. Germline V lookup: CDR1 SGHRS, CDR2 YFSETQ. The CDR3 totals 15 residues. The CDR3 coding sequence is TGCGCCAGCAGCTTGGAGGGGGACGCCAACTATGGCTACACCTTC. Its protein product is CASSLEGDANYGYTF.

The chain uses TRBV27 and TRBJ2-5; 7 bases agree with TRBD2. The CDR3 covers 20 residues. V dropped 5 bases and J dropped 11; count of bases not matched to a gene: 32. Germline CDR1 is MNHEY and CDR2 is SMNVEV (reference sequence). As DNA, the CDR3 is TGTGCCAGCAGTCGGGAACTACTAGCGCACAAGAAAACGATACTTAGGGAGCAGTACTTC. Translation: CASSRELLAHKKTILREQYF.

This chain uses TRBV18 with TRBJ1-1; possibly TRBD1 for D (6 bases). The ends were cut back, 8 bases at V and 1 base at J, with 17 bases in the middle. This CDR3 has 15 amino acids. Germline CDR1 KGHSH, CDR2 LQKENI. The CDR3 sequence is CASPRKAGANTEAFF. The CDR3 region has the DNA TGTGCCAGCCCAAGGAAGGCAGGGGCGAACACTGAAGCTTTCTTT.